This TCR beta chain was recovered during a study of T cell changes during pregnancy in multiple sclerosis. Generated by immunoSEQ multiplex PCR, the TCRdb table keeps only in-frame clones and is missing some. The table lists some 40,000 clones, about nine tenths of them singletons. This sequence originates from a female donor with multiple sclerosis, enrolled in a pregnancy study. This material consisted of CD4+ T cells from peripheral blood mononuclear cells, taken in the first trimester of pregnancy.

The CDR3 region has the DNA TGTGCCAGCAGTTCGTCAGGGGCCGTGAACACTGAAGCTTTCTTT. Translation gives CASSSSGAVNTEAFF. The genes are TRBV27 and TRBJ1-1; maybe TRBD1 (6 bases). The germline V and J ends were trimmed by 4 bases and 0 bases, with 12 bases remaining between them. The CDR3 runs to 15 residues. CDR1 MNHEY and CDR2 SMNVEV come from the germline V gene (reference sequence).